This entry concerns a single T cell receptor beta chain. Its antigen is currently unknown. Described treatment: oral pan-JAK inhibitor, 5-10 mg twice daily. Cell sorting was applied to PBMCs, and CD4+ and CD8+ T cells were collected. This entry belongs to a study of CD8+ T cells in alopecia areata. For the study at large: Treatment comprised oral tofacitinib, 5 to 10 mg twice daily, in treated patients. For 6 to 18 months, tofacitinib was taken, and 6 months off drug followed. Study-wide results and limits: Just one nonresponder means the tie between baseline CD8+ expansion and response stays uncertain.

Investigators isolated RNA and reverse transcribed it into cDNA to act as the sequencing template. Method: immunoSEQ multiplex PCR; TCRdb's copy keeps in-frame clones and lacks some. The repertoire holds some 220,000 clones, with under 60% as singletons. Germline CDR1 and CDR2: SGHTA and FQGNSA. The CDR3 runs to 14 residues. Trimming stripped 0 bases from V and 2 bases from J, with 8 bases between. The chain employs TRBV7-2 and TRBJ2-7; D may match TRBD1 or TRBD2 (5 bases each). Sequencing was performed on CD4+ T cells sorted from blood, taken at week 4, from a patient treated with tofacitinib. The TCR comes from a human donor with alopecia areata. The CDR3 DNA reads as TGTGCCAGCAGCTTAGCCAGGGACCCCTACGAGCAGTACTTC. Protein sequence: CASSLARDPYEQYF.